Described below is a single T cell receptor beta chain sequence and its context. Its specificity is not known. This entry belongs to a study of cytomegalovirus exposure and HLA in healthy donors. Study-level background: Earlier, 95 million to 120 million unique TCR beta sequences were recovered from roughly 170 million T cells by an analysis.

Use of 60 Vbeta and 13 Jbeta primers characterized the PCR. Methods used by the authors: An analysis performed later counted 60 million to 90 million unique TCR beta chains (roughly 11 million of them shared). Generated by immunoSEQ multiplex PCR, the TCRdb table keeps only in-frame clones and is missing some. The DNA was the basis for D and trimming; V, J and clone size are from that table. The table lists 65,000 or so clones, 70% to 80% of them singletons. V shed 7 bases and J 7 bases; nucleotides not matched to a gene: 8. From germline, CDR1 is MDHEN and CDR2 SYDVKM. The CDR3 is 14 residues long. Broader study findings: A few CMV-associated chains proved CMV antigen-specific in vitro.

This chain joins TRBV28 and TRBJ1-4; 8 nucleotides match TRBD1. Sequencing input: PBMCs. This sequence originates from a girl aged 5 to 17 in good health and CMV-seropositive. The CDR3 reads CASNQVRGPEKLFF. CDR3 bases: TGTGCCAGCAATCAGGTCAGGGGGCCTGAAAAACTGTTTTTT.